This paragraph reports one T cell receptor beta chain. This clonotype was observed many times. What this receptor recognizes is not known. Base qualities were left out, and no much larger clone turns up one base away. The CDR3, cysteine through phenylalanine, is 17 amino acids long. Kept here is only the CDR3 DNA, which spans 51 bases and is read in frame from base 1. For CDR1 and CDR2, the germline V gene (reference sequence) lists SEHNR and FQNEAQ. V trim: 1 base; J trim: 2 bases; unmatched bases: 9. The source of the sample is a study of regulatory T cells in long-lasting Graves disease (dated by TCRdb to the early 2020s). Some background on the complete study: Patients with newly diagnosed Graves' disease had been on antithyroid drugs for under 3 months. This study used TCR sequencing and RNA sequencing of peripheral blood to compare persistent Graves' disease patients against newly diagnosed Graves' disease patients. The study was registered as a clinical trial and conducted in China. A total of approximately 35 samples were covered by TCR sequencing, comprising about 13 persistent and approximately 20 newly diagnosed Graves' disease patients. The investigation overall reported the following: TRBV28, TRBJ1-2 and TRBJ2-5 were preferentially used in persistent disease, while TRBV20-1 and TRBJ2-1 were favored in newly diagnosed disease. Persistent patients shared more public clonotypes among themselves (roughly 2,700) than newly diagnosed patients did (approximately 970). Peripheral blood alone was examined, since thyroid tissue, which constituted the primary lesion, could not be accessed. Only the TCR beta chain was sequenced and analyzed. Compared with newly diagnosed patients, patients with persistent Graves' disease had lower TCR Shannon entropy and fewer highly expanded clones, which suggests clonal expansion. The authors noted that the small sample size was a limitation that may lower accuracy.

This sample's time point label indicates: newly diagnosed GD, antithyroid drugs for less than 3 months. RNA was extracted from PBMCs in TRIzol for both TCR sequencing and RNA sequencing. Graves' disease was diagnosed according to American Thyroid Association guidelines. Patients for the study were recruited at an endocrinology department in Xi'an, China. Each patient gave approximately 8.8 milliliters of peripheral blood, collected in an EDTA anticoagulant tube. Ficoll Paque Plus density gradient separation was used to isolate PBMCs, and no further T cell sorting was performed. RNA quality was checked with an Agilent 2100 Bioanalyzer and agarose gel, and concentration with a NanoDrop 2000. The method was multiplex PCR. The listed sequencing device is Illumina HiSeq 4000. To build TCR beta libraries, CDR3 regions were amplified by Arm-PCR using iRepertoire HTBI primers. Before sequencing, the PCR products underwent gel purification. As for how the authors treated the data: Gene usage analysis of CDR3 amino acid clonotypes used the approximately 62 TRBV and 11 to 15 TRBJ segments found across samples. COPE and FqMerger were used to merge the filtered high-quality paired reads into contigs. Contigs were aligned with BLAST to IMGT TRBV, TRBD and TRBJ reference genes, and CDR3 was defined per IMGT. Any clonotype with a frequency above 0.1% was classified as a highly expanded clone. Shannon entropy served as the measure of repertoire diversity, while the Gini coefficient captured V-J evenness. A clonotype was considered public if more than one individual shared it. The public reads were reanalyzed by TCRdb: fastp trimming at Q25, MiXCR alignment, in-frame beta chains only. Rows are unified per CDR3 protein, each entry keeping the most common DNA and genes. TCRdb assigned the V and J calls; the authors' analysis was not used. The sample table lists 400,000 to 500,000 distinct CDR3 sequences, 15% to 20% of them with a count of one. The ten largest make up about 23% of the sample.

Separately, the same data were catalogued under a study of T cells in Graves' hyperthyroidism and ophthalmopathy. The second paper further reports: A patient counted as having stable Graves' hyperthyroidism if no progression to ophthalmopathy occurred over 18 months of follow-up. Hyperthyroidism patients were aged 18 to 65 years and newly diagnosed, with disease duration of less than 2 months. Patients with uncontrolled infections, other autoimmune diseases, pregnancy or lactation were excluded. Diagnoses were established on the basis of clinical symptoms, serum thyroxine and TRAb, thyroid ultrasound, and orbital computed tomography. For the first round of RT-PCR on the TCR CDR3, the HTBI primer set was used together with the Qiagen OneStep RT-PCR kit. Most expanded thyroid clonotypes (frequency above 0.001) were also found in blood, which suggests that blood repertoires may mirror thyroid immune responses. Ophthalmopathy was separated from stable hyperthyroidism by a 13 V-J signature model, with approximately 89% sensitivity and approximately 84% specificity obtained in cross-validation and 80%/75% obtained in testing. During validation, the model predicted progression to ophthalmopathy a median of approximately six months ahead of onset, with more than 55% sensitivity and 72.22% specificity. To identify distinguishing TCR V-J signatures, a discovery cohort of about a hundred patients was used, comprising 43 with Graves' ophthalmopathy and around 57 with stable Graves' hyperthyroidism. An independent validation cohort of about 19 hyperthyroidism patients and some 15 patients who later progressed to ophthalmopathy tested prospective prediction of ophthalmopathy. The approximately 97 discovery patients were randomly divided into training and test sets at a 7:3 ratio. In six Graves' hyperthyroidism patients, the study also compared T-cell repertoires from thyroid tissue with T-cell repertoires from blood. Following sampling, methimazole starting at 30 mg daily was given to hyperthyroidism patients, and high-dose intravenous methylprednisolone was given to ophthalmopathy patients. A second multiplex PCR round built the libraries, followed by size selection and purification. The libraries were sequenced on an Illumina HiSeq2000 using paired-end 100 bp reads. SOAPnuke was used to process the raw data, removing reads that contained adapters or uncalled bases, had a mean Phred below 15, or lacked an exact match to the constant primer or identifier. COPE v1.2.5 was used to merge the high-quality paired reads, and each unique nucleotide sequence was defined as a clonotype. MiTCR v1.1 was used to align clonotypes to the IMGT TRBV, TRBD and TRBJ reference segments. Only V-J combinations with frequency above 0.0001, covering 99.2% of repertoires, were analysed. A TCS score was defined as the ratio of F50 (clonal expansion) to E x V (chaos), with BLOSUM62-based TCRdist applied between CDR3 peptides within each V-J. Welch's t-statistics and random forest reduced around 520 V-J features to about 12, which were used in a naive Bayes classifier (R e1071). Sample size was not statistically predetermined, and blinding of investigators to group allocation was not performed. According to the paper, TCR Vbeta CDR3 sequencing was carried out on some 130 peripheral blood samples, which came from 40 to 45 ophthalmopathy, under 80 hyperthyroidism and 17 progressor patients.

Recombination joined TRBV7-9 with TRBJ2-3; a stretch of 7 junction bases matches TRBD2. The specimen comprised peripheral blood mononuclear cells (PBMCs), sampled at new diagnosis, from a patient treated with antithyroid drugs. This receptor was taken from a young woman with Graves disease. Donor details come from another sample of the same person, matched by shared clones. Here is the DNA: TGTGCCAGCAGCTTAGTTCTGAAGCGGGGCCTCACAGATACGCAGTATTTT. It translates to CASSLVLKRGLTDTQYF.